These T cell receptor beta chains were read from a single sample in a study of blood T cell repertoires in COVID-19. Assay: immunoSEQ multiplex PCR; the TCRdb copy retains only in-frame clones and omits some. The data contain 250,000 to 300,000 clones, approximately 86% of them singletons. Sequences were obtained from peripheral blood. The receptors were sampled from a woman aged 25 to 39 with acute or convalescent COVID-19. Both conserved end residues are part of each CDR3. The order of the fields is CDR3 protein, CDR3 DNA, D gene, V gene, clone size, J gene. The D gene is left open where the match is weak. Part of the rows lack a size; the others show once, few, many or a class for expanded clones.

CDR3 protein: CASSSGTQPHNEQFF; CDR3 DNA: TGTGCCAGCAGCTCCGGGACTCAACCCCACAATGAGCAGTTCTTC; D gene: .; V gene: TRBV6-5; clone size: once; J gene: TRBJ2-1
CDR3 protein: CASSSRGSTDTQYF; CDR3 DNA: TGTGCCAGCAGTTCTAGGGGAAGCACAGATACGCAGTATTTT; D gene: .; V gene: TRBV6-6; clone size: .; J gene: TRBJ2-3
CDR3 protein: CASSMRGPKMNTEAFF; CDR3 DNA: TGTGCCAGTAGTATGAGGGGGCCCAAAATGAACACTGAAGCTTTCTTT; D gene: TRBD1; V gene: TRBV19; clone size: .; J gene: TRBJ1-1
CDR3 protein: CASNHDYRATNNEQFF; CDR3 DNA: TGCGCCAGCAACCACGATTACAGGGCAACAAACAATGAGCAGTTCTTC; D gene: .; V gene: TRBV4-3; clone size: .; J gene: TRBJ2-1
CDR3 protein: CASSLLGPETQYF; CDR3 DNA: TGTGCCAGCAGTTTATTGGGCCCGGAGACCCAGTACTTC; D gene: .; V gene: TRBV27; clone size: .; J gene: TRBJ2-5
CDR3 protein: CASSLGQGHSYEQYF; CDR3 DNA: TGTGCCAGCAGTTTAGGACAGGGACACTCCTACGAGCAGTACTTC; D gene: TRBD1; V gene: TRBV5-6; clone size: .; J gene: TRBJ2-7
CDR3 protein: CASAPGISYEQYF; CDR3 DNA: TGTGCTAGTGCTCCAGGGATCTCCTACGAGCAGTACTTC; D gene: .; V gene: TRBV12-5; clone size: .; J gene: TRBJ2-7
CDR3 protein: CASSFTGGHNEQFF; CDR3 DNA: TGTGCCAGCAGCTTCACAGGGGGACACAATGAGCAGTTCTTC; D gene: TRBD1; V gene: TRBV7-2; clone size: .; J gene: TRBJ2-1
CDR3 protein: CASSTGFSTDTQYF; CDR3 DNA: TGTGCCAGCAGTACAGGGTTTTCCACAGATACGCAGTATTTT; D gene: .; V gene: TRBV9; clone size: .; J gene: TRBJ2-3
CDR3 protein: CASSLLSTGRQETQYF; CDR3 DNA: TGTGCCAGCAGCTTACTTTCGACAGGCCGCCAAGAGACCCAGTACTTC; D gene: .; V gene: TRBV7-9; clone size: .; J gene: TRBJ2-5
CDR3 protein: CASSQELVGLQETQYF; CDR3 DNA: TGCGCCAGCAGCCAAGAATTAGTAGGACTCCAAGAGACCCAGTACTTC; D gene: .; V gene: TRBV4-3; clone size: .; J gene: TRBJ2-5
CDR3 protein: CASSQRLSGSPYNEQFF; CDR3 DNA: TGTGCCAGCAGCCAACGACTCAGCGGGAGTCCCTACAATGAGCAGTTCTTC; D gene: TRBD2; V gene: TRBV7-2; clone size: .; J gene: TRBJ2-1
CDR3 protein: CASSRQGRDQPQHF; CDR3 DNA: TGTGCCAGTAGTCGACAGGGGAGGGATCAGCCCCAGCATTTT; D gene: TRBD1; V gene: TRBV19; clone size: .; J gene: TRBJ1-5
CDR3 protein: CASRARGRNTEAFF; CDR3 DNA: TGTGCCAGCAGAGCCAGGGGCCGGAACACTGAAGCTTTCTTT; D gene: .; V gene: TRBV11-1; clone size: .; J gene: TRBJ1-1
CDR3 protein: CASSQDSRGWETQYF; CDR3 DNA: TGCGCCAGCAGCCAAGATTCCAGGGGGTGGGAGACCCAGTACTTC; D gene: TRBD1; V gene: TRBV4-3; clone size: .; J gene: TRBJ2-5
CDR3 protein: CATSEYAGTEAFF; CDR3 DNA: TGTGCCACCAGTGAGTATGCGGGGACTGAAGCTTTCTTT; D gene: .; V gene: TRBV24-1; clone size: .; J gene: TRBJ1-1
CDR3 protein: CASSVDRSFNSPLHF; CDR3 DNA: TGTGCCAGTAGTGTCGACAGGTCGTTCAATTCACCCCTCCACTTT; D gene: .; V gene: TRBV19; clone size: .; J gene: TRBJ1-6
CDR3 protein: CASSLVTGEKQFF; CDR3 DNA: TGCGCCAGCAGCTTGGTGACAGGGGAGAAACAGTTCTTC; D gene: TRBD1; V gene: TRBV5-1; clone size: .; J gene: TRBJ2-1
CDR3 protein: CASSSEAGGAYEQYF; CDR3 DNA: TGTGCCAGCAGCTCGGAGGCGGGGGGGGCCTACGAGCAGTACTTC; D gene: TRBD2; V gene: TRBV7-8; clone size: .; J gene: TRBJ2-7
CDR3 protein: CASSLEFSGRAHEQFF; CDR3 DNA: TGCGCCAGCAGCTTGGAGTTTAGCGGGAGGGCGCATGAGCAGTTCTTC; D gene: TRBD2; V gene: TRBV5-1; clone size: .; J gene: TRBJ2-1
CDR3 protein: CASSSDQGAEQFF; CDR3 DNA: TGTGCCAGCAGCTCCGATCAAGGGGCTGAGCAGTTCTTC; D gene: .; V gene: TRBV7-7; clone size: .; J gene: TRBJ2-1
CDR3 protein: CASSPFGQGRMNTEAFF; CDR3 DNA: TGTGCCAGCTCACCCTTTGGACAGGGGAGGATGAACACTGAAGCTTTCTTT; D gene: TRBD1; V gene: TRBV18; clone size: .; J gene: TRBJ1-1
CDR3 protein: CASSQDLGDVADTQYF; CDR3 DNA: TGCGCCAGCAGCCAAGATCTAGGGGATGTCGCAGATACGCAGTATTTT; D gene: .; V gene: TRBV4-1; clone size: .; J gene: TRBJ2-3
CDR3 protein: CASRRAGTGNTGELFF; CDR3 DNA: TGTGCCAGCAGGCGAGCCGGGACAGGGAACACCGGGGAGCTGTTTTTT; D gene: TRBD1; V gene: TRBV11-3; clone size: .; J gene: TRBJ2-2
CDR3 protein: CAWHPGQGASEQYF; CDR3 DNA: TGTGCCTGGCATCCGGGACAGGGAGCCTCCGAGCAGTACTTC; D gene: TRBD1; V gene: TRBV30; clone size: .; J gene: TRBJ2-7
CDR3 protein: CAFRTNTYEQYF; CDR3 DNA: TGTGCCTTCAGGACTAACACCTACGAGCAGTACTTC; D gene: .; V gene: TRBV30; clone size: .; J gene: TRBJ2-7
CDR3 protein: CASSIDIQSYGYTF; CDR3 DNA: TGTGCCAGTAGTATAGATATACAGAGCTATGGCTACACCTTC; D gene: .; V gene: TRBV19; clone size: .; J gene: TRBJ1-2
CDR3 protein: CAWIAGPATQYF; CDR3 DNA: TGTGCCTGGATCGCAGGGCCGGCGACCCAGTACTTC; D gene: .; V gene: TRBV30; clone size: .; J gene: TRBJ2-5
CDR3 protein: CASSARQGSFWDEQFF; CDR3 DNA: TGTGCCAGCAGCGCTCGACAGGGGTCGTTCTGGGATGAGCAGTTCTTC; D gene: TRBD1; V gene: TRBV14; clone size: .; J gene: TRBJ2-1
CDR3 protein: CASSLQSPTDTQYF; CDR3 DNA: TGCGCCAGCAGCTTACAGAGCCCCACAGATACGCAGTATTTT; D gene: .; V gene: TRBV5-1; clone size: .; J gene: TRBJ2-3
CDR3 protein: CASSLWGYSNQPQHF; CDR3 DNA: TGTGCCAGCAGTTTATGGGGCTATAGCAATCAGCCCCAGCATTTT; D gene: .; V gene: TRBV27; clone size: .; J gene: TRBJ1-5
CDR3 protein: CASSVEVSGRDNEQFF; CDR3 DNA: TGTGCCAGCAGCGTAGAAGTAAGCGGGAGGGACAATGAGCAGTTCTTC; D gene: TRBD2; V gene: TRBV9; clone size: many; J gene: TRBJ2-1
CDR3 protein: CASSWREESPLHF; CDR3 DNA: TGTGCCAGTAGTTGGAGGGAGGAGTCACCCCTCCACTTT; D gene: .; V gene: TRBV19; clone size: .; J gene: TRBJ1-6
CDR3 protein: CASEREEHSYEQYF; CDR3 DNA: TGTGCCAGTGAGCGGGAGGAGCACTCCTACGAGCAGTACTTC; D gene: TRBD2; V gene: TRBV10-3; clone size: .; J gene: TRBJ2-7
CDR3 protein: CATNPGLAGEETQYF; CDR3 DNA: TGTGCCACCAACCCGGGACTAGCGGGAGAAGAGACCCAGTACTTC; D gene: TRBD2; V gene: TRBV15; clone size: .; J gene: TRBJ2-5
CDR3 protein: CASSESSGVARFF; CDR3 DNA: TGCGCCAGCAGTGAGTCGTCGGGTGTAGCACGGTTCTTC; D gene: .; V gene: TRBV10-1; clone size: once; J gene: TRBJ2-1
CDR3 protein: CASSDSGRIHNEQFF; CDR3 DNA: TGTGCCAGCAGCGATAGCGGGAGGATCCACAATGAGCAGTTCTTC; D gene: TRBD2; V gene: TRBV9; clone size: .; J gene: TRBJ2-1
CDR3 protein: CASSQRTSGSYEQYF; CDR3 DNA: TGTGCCAGCTCACAACGGACTAGCGGGAGTTACGAGCAGTACTTC; D gene: TRBD2; V gene: TRBV18; clone size: .; J gene: TRBJ2-7
CDR3 protein: CASSSGTGLLSPLHF; CDR3 DNA: TGTGCCAGCAGTTCCGGGACAGGGCTGCTTTCACCCCTCCACTTT; D gene: TRBD1; V gene: TRBV27; clone size: few; J gene: TRBJ1-6
CDR3 protein: CASSIGRDQPQHF; CDR3 DNA: TGTGCCAGTAGTATAGGGAGGGACCAGCCCCAGCATTTT; D gene: .; V gene: TRBV19; clone size: .; J gene: TRBJ1-5
CDR3 protein: CASSYSGGSNPNEKLFF; CDR3 DNA: TGTGCCAGCAGTTACTCGGGCGGGAGTAACCCGAATGAAAAACTGTTTTTT; D gene: .; V gene: TRBV6-2/TRBV6-3; clone size: .; J gene: TRBJ1-4
CDR3 protein: CASSTGTEYF; CDR3 DNA: TGTGCCAGCAGCACCGGGACTGAGTACTTC; D gene: .; V gene: TRBV21-1; clone size: .; J gene: TRBJ2-5
CDR3 protein: CASSLRTDNTGELFF; CDR3 DNA: TGTGCCAGCAGCCTCAGGACAGATAACACCGGGGAGCTGTTTTTT; D gene: .; V gene: TRBV11-2; clone size: .; J gene: TRBJ2-2
CDR3 protein: CASSQGDSPYNEQFF; CDR3 DNA: TGCGCCAGCAGCCAAGGGGACTCGCCCTACAATGAGCAGTTCTTC; D gene: .; V gene: TRBV4-3; clone size: .; J gene: TRBJ2-1
CDR3 protein: CASSNSRSTEAFF; CDR3 DNA: TGTGCCAGTAGCAATTCTCGTAGTACTGAAGCTTTCTTT; D gene: .; V gene: TRBV19; clone size: few; J gene: TRBJ1-1
CDR3 protein: CASSPGTGGLWETQYF; CDR3 DNA: TGTGCCAGTAGTCCCGGGACAGGGGGCTTGTGGGAGACCCAGTACTTC; D gene: TRBD1; V gene: TRBV19; clone size: once; J gene: TRBJ2-5
CDR3 protein: CASSSQSGASEETQYF; CDR3 DNA: TGTGCCAGCAGCTCGCAAAGCGGCGCCTCGGAGGAAACCCAGTACTTC; D gene: .; V gene: TRBV9; clone size: .; J gene: TRBJ2-5
CDR3 protein: CASMVGGQLNNEQFF; CDR3 DNA: TGTGCCAGCATGGTAGGTGGGCAATTGAACAATGAGCAGTTCTTC; D gene: .; V gene: TRBV13; clone size: once; J gene: TRBJ2-1